This T cell receptor (beta chain) was captured in a study of cytomegalovirus exposure and HLA in healthy donors (dated by TCRdb to about 2017). General notes on the study: A later analysis indicated that the 100 to 150 validation repertoires were generated on the platform also employed for the roughly 730 repertoires of the first cohort. The study aimed to test whether cataloging public T cell receptors could reveal signatures of past pathogen exposure. Besides the first cohort of 550 to 750 subjects, a separate validation cohort made up of 120 different subjects was used. High-throughput TCR immunosequencing, statistical association of individual TCRs with disease status, and machine learning were combined to predict cytomegalovirus infection status. General study outcomes and caveats: Three of the identified cytomegalovirus-associated TCR beta chains were confirmed in vitro to be specific for cytomegalovirus antigens. In a later analysis, TCRs clustered in the first cohort were found to also tend to co-occur in the approximately 120 validation repertoires, with around 94% of cluster scores above 0. The classifier was reported to diagnose cytomegalovirus status with high specificity and sensitivity in both the original and validation cohorts. A later analysis lacked HLA typing for the validation cohort, so it scored co-occurrence in that cohort across all 110 or so repertoires. Across donors, most TCR sequences were observed very rarely, whereas some public TCRs were present in many individuals. It was suggested by the authors that the approach could potentially be generalized to other disease states and immunological phenotypes. A total of 150 to 200 TCR beta chains were listed by the study as associated with cytomegalovirus.

A word on this clone: What antigen it recognizes has not been identified. No much larger clone exists at a distance of one base, and base qualities are not known.

Preparation of the library involved the immunoSEQ multiplex PCR assay. Turning to the authors' computational methods: To diagnose cytomegalovirus status from the catalog of TCR beta chain sequences, a statistical classification framework was built. TCRdb re-hosts the immuneACCESS table, in-frame sequences only. Its copies lack some clones; in the studies checked, an unresolved V gene accounts for under half of them, and the cause for the rest is not known. The V and J calls and clone size are taken from that table; D and trimming were inferred from the DNA. This sample holds 220,000 or so clones; roughly 88% were observed only once. The ten largest make up over 12% of the sample. Donors formed part of the validation cohort, which comprised 120 subjects and was distinct from the first cohort of 666 subjects. CDR1 ENHRY and CDR2 SYGVKD are derived from the germline V gene. The CDR3 measures 13 amino acids from cysteine to phenylalanine. Just CDR3 DNA is preserved here, 39 bases in frame from base 1. V is cut by 7 bases and J by 1 base, and the space between the germline ends is 10 bases.

Sequenced: PBMCs. The V gene is TRBV10-3 and the J gene is TRBJ1-1; no confident D gene assignment can be made. The TCR was taken from a woman between 25 and 40 years old in good health and CMV-seropositive. The base sequence is TGTGCCATCATGGTCTCAGGGAACACTGAAGCTTTCTTT. Translated, it gives CAIMVSGNTEAFF.